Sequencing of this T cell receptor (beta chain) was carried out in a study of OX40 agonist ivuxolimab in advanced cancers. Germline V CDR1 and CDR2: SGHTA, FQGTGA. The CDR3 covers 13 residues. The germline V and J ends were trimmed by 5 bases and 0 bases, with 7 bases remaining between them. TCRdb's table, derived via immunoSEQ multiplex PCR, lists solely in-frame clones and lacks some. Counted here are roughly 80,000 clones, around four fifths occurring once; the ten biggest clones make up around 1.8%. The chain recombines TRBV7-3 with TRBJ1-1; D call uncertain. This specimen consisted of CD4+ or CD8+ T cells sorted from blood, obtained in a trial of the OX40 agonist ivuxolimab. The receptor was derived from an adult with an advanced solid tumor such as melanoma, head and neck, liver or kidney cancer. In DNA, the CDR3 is TGTGCCAGCAGCCCTTACTTGAACACTGAAGCTTTCTTT. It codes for CASSPYLNTEAFF.